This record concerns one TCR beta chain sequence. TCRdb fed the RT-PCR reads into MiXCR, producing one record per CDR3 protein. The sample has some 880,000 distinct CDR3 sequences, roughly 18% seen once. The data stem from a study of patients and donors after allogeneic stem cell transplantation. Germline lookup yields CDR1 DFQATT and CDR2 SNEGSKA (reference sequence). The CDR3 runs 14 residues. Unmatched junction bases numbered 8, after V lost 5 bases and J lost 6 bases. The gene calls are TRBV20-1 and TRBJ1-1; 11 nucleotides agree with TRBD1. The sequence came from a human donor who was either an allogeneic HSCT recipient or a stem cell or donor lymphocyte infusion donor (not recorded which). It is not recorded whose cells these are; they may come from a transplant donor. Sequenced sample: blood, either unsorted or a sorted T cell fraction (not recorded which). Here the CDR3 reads CSAGDRGRIPEAFF. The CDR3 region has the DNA TGCAGTGCTGGGGACAGGGGGAGAATCCCTGAAGCTTTCTTT.